The 27 T cell receptor beta chains reported below all come from one sample, sequenced in a study of T cells in Graves' hyperthyroidism and ophthalmopathy. It was RNA transcripts that yielded the amplified TCR beta CDR3 regions. The HTBI primer set drove a first-round RT-PCR of the TCR CDR3. MiXCR, applied by TCRdb to the multiplex PCR reads, yields one record per CDR3 protein. Here the sample spans 550,000 to 600,000 distinct CDR3 sequences, about half being singletons. The sample taken for sequencing was peripheral blood or thyroid tissue (not recorded which). These receptors came from an adult woman with Graves' disease, either hyperthyroidism or ophthalmopathy (not recorded which).

This clonotype was found many times. V and J are TRBV3-1 and TRBJ2-5; a possible D gene is TRBD1 (6 bases). Trimming removed 5 bases from V and 5 bases from J, with 21 bases in between. This CDR3 comprises 16 residues. CDR1 LGHDT and CDR2 YNNKEL come from the germline V gene (reference sequence). The CDR3, as DNA: TGTGCCAGCAGCGGCCGGGACAAGGAGATCCACGAGACCCAGTACTTC. Residues: CASSGRDKEIHETQYF.

CDR3 sequence: CASSLEQGSGANVLTF. The CDR3 DNA sequence: TGCGCCAGCAGCTTGGAGCAGGGGTCTGGGGCCAACGTCCTGACTTTC. The rearrangement joins TRBV5-1 to TRBJ2-6, with TRBD1 as a possible D gene (6 bases). Germline CDR1 SGHRS, CDR2 YFSETQ. The CDR3 loop spans 16 amino acids. The germline V and J ends were trimmed by 0 bases and 1 base, with 8 bases remaining between them.

The CDR3 spells CASSAVAGGGYTF. DNA of the CDR3: TGTGCCAGCAGCGCGGTAGCGGGAGGGGGGTACACCTTC. This chain joins TRBV7-8 and TRBJ1-2, with D possibly being TRBD1 (6 bases). The CDR3 runs 13 residues. Deletions cut 5 bases from V and 11 bases from J, with 18 bases between. The germline gives CDR1 SGHVS, CDR2 FQNEAQ. The full variable domain, its missing parts supplied by reference TRBV7-8 and TRBJ1-2, is GAGVSQSPRYKVAKRGQDVALRCDPISGHVSLFWYQQALGQGPEFLTYFQNEAQLDKSGLPSDRFFAERPEGSVSTLKIQRTQQEDSAVYLCASSAVAGGGYTFGSGTRLTVV.

This clonotype was observed a handful of times. The chain carries TRBV7-9 and TRBJ2-3; weak D call: TRBD1 (5 bases). V lost 4 bases, J lost 3 bases, and 8 bases lay in between. Germline values: CDR1 SEHNR, CDR2 FQNEAQ (reference sequence). This CDR3 region has 13 residues. CDR3 sequence: CASSSTATDTQYF. In DNA form, the CDR3 reads TGTGCCAGCAGCTCGACAGCGACAGATACGCAGTATTTT.

For this clonotype: The junction does not match germline at one end; this may be a read error. The chain uses TRBV14 and TRBJ2-2; D gene uncertain. Germline V gene sequence: CDR1 SGHDN, CDR2 FVKESK. The CDR3 is made up of 13 amino acids. CDR3 amino acids: CASSQGRSNEQFF. CDR3 bases: TGTGCCAGCAGCCAAGGACGAAGCAATGAGCAGTTTTTT.

The rearrangement links TRBV14 to TRBJ1-6; tentatively, D is TRBD1 (5 bases). V lost 0 bases, J lost 7 bases, and 10 bases lay in between. The CDR3 consists of 15 residues. Germline CDR1 is SGHDN and CDR2 is FVKESK. The CDR3 DNA follows: TGTGCCAGCAGCCAAGACCCAGGGTGGAATTCACCCCTCCACTTT. Translation: CASSQDPGWNSPLHF. The full variable domain, rest sourced from reference TRBV14 and TRBJ1-6, is EAGVTQFPSHSVIEKGQTVTLRCDPISGHDNLYWYRRVMGKEIKFLLHFVKESKQDESGMPNNRFLAERTGGTYSTLKVQPAELEDSGVYFCASSQDPGWNSPLHFGNGTRLTVT.

This clonotype was recorded at least ten times. The chain links TRBV19 to TRBJ2-2; 7 nucleotides match TRBD1. The junction had 5 bases not matched to a gene; V was cut back by 7 bases and J by 0 bases. CDR3 size: 15 residues. CDR1 is LNHDA, CDR2 SQIVND, per germline (reference sequence). DNA for the CDR3: TGTGCCAGTAACAGGGGTACCTCGAACACCGGGGAGCTGTTTTTT. Its translation is CASNRGTSNTGELFF.

The V and J genes are TRBV7-9 and TRBJ2-7; TRBD1 matches 9 bases. Germline V gene data show CDR1 as SEHNR and CDR2 as FQNEAQ (reference sequence). The V segment lost 4 bases and the J segment 3 bases; nucleotides outside the gene matches: 7. CDR3 length: 15 residues. The CDR3 sequence: CASSSRQGGLYEQYF. CDR3 DNA sequence: TGTGCCAGCAGCTCCCGACAGGGGGGTCTCTACGAGCAGTACTTC.

The rearrangement links TRBV6-6 to TRBJ1-1; D not certain. Trimming pared 3 bases from V and 2 bases from J, leaving 10 bases between. From germline, CDR1 is MNHNY and CDR2 SVGAGI (reference sequence). CDR3 size: 14 residues. The CDR3 DNA reads as TGTGCCAGCAGTTATTTGGCCGATAACACTGAAGCTTTCTTT. Its protein is CASSYLADNTEAFF.

The chain combines TRBV15 with TRBJ2-1; tentative D call: TRBD2 (5 bases). The CDR3 has 15 residues. The V end lost 0 bases, the J end lost 8 bases, and 14 bases lay between the germline ends. The germline CDR1 and CDR2 sequences are LNHNV and YYDKDF (reference sequence). The CDR3 sequence: CATSREASGGDEQFF. CDR3 coding DNA: TGTGCCACCAGCAGAGAGGCTAGTGGAGGAGATGAGCAGTTCTTC.

The chain recombines TRBV6-1 with TRBJ2-2; D not resolved. This CDR3 has 17 amino acids. The germline V gene encodes CDR1 MNHNS and CDR2 SASEGT. Trimming took off 8 bases at V and 0 bases at J, with 19 bases between the two ends. The CDR3 nucleotides read TGTGCCAGCTCGCCGGCCGGCAGGCCCCCGAACACCGGGGAGCTGTTTTTT. Residues: CASSPAGRPPNTGELFF.

To note about this clonotype: The junction does not match germline at one end; this may be a read error. The genes are TRBV7-9 and TRBJ2-7; TRBD1 aligns across 9 bases. This CDR3 spans 17 amino acids. CDR1 is SEHNR, CDR2 FQNEAQ, per germline (reference sequence). CDR3 protein: CASSSPEGTGPSGELYF. DNA of the CDR3: TGTGCCAGCAGCAGTCCGGAGGGGACAGGGCCGAGCGGGGAGCTGTACTTC.

This clonotype turned up a few times. The chain is built from TRBV15 and TRBJ2-5; 7 bases agree with TRBD2. CDR1 is LNHNV and CDR2 is YYDKDF in the germline V gene (reference sequence). V shed 7 bases and J 5 bases; nucleotides not matched to a gene: 16. CDR3 length: 16 residues. In DNA, the CDR3 is TGTGCCACCAAACCAACTCTCGGGGGGAGCCGGGAGACCCAGTACTTC. This sequence encodes CATKPTLGGSRETQYF.

This clonotype was recorded a few times. The V gene is TRBV10-3, the J gene TRBJ2-7, with TRBD2 identical over 10 bases. The CDR3 loop spans 17 amino acids. V lost 11 bases and J lost 7; bases outside the gene matches: 23. Per the germline V gene, CDR1 is ENHRY and CDR2 is SYGVKD. The CDR3, as DNA: TGTGCCTGGAGTCGGCGGGGGCTAGCGGGAGATCCGCGAGAGCAGTACTTC. This gives the protein CAWSRRGLAGDPREQYF.

The V call is TRBV19, the J call TRBJ1-1; no firm D call. This CDR3 contains 15 residues. Germline V gene data show CDR1 as LNHDA and CDR2 as SQIVND (reference sequence). Trimming stripped 4 bases from V and 0 bases from J, with 12 bases between. DNA of the CDR3: TGTGCCAGTAGTACGGGGATGGGTGTGAACACTGAAGCTTTCTTT. Protein sequence: CASSTGMGVNTEAFF.

J is TRBJ2-2 and V is TRBV7-3; D is unclear. The CDR3 is 12 residues long. The V and J ends lost 7 bases and 5 bases respectively, with 8 bases between them. Germline V gives CDR1 SGHTA, CDR2 FQGTGA. In DNA, the CDR3 is TGTGCCAGCATTCTGGGGACCGGGGAGCTGTTTTTT. This sequence encodes CASILGTGELFF.

The count of this clonotype is one. This sequence joins TRBV20-1 and TRBJ1-2, with D unresolved. Germline CDR1 and CDR2: DFQATT and SNEGSKA (reference sequence). With 0 bases removed from V and 7 bases from J, the gap between germline ends came to 12 bases. There are 13 residues in the CDR3. CDR3 residues: CSARELLTGGYTF. DNA for the CDR3: TGCAGTGCTAGAGAACTGCTGACTGGTGGCTACACCTTC.

V is TRBV7-9 and J is TRBJ1-3; D is unclear. This CDR3 is 10 amino acids long. Trimming took off 7 bases at V and 10 bases at J, with 8 bases between the two ends. Per the germline V gene, CDR1 is SEHNR and CDR2 is FQNEAQ (reference sequence). CDR3 in amino acids: CASKRPTIYF. The CDR3 bases are TGTGCCAGCAAGAGACCAACCATATATTTT. Full variable domain (outside the CDR3, taken from reference TRBV7-9 and TRBJ1-3): DTGVSQNPRHKITKRGQNVTFRCDPISEHNRLYWYRQTLGQGPEFLTYFQNEAQLEKSRLLSDRFSAERPKGSFSTLEIQRTEQGDSAMYLCASKRPTIYFGEGSWLTVV.

This chain connects TRBV7-3 to TRBJ2-5; possible D gene TRBD2, 6 bases. The V end was cut by 6 bases, the J end by 5 bases, with 19 bases between. The CDR3 loop spans 15 amino acids. Germline CDR1 reads SGHTA; CDR2 reads FQGTGA. CDR3 sequence reads: CASSLLGTGRETQYF. CDR3 bases: TGTGCCAGCAGTCTCTTAGGGACGGGGAGGGAGACCCAGTACTTC.

This clonotype was observed at least ten times. The V gene is TRBV4-1, the J gene TRBJ2-5; D uncertain. Per the germline V gene, CDR1 is MGHRA and CDR2 is YSYEKL. The CDR3 totals 15 residues. Deletions cut 0 bases from V and 5 bases from J, with 13 bases between. The CDR3 coding sequence is TGCGCCAGCAGCCAAGATCGGCTAGAGAGGGAGACCCAGTACTTC. Residues: CASSQDRLERETQYF.

This clonotype has only a few counts. The V call is TRBV19, the J call TRBJ1-3; possible D gene TRBD1, 6 bases. Germline CDR1 is LNHDA and CDR2 is SQIVND (reference sequence). This CDR3 region has 15 residues. V dropped 8 bases and J dropped 4 bases, with 18 bases sitting between them. CDR3 amino acids: CASADRPSWGNTIYF. DNA for the CDR3: TGTGCCAGTGCCGACAGGCCATCGTGGGGAAACACCATATATTTT.

This chain links TRBV15 with TRBJ2-5; 12 nucleotides align to TRBD2. CDR3 length equals 18 residues. V shed 5 bases, J shed 2 bases, and the junction held 12 bases outside the gene matches. Germline V CDR1 and CDR2: LNHNV, YYDKDF (reference sequence). The CDR3 reads CATSPRGRTSGVQETQYF. The CDR3 nucleotides are TGTGCCACCAGCCCCCGGGGGCGGACTAGCGGGGTTCAAGAGACCCAGTACTTC.

Worth noting for this clonotype: The junction departs from germline at one end; a sequencing error may be responsible. The rearrangement uses TRBV6-1 and TRBJ2-2; D perhaps matches TRBD1 (6 bases). Germline lookup yields CDR1 MNHNS and CDR2 SASEGT. This CDR3 is built from 14 residues. The CDR3 bases are TGTGCCAGCAGTGAAGCAGGGGACACCGGGGAGCTGTCTTGG. Translating gives CASSEAGDTGELSW.

CDR3 in amino acids: CASSLREGETQHF. CDR3 coding DNA: TGTGCCAGCAGCTTGAGGGAAGGAGAGACCCAGCATTTT. The chain uses TRBV7-3 and TRBJ1-5, with D unclear. Germline assignment: CDR1 SGHTA and CDR2 FQGTGA. V was pared by 3 bases and J by 11 bases, with 14 bases between. This CDR3 contains 13 residues.

The genes are TRBV10-3 and TRBJ2-6; the match to TRBD1 covers 7 bases. CDR3 size: 16 residues. Looked up from germline, CDR1 is ENHRY and CDR2 is SYGVKD. V shed 10 bases and J 4 bases; nucleotides not matched to a gene: 13. Here the CDR3 reads CATTGTGVAGANVLTF. Here the CDR3 DNA reads TGTGCCACCACCGGCACAGGGGTGGCCGGGGCCAACGTCCTGACTTTC.

The chain carries TRBV24-1 and TRBJ1-1; 7 bases line up with TRBD1. Germline lookup yields CDR1 KGHDR and CDR2 SFDVKD. Unmatched junction bases numbered 8, after V lost 4 bases and J lost 4 bases. The CDR3 length is 15 residues. CDR3 sequence reads: CATSEPTGVGTEAFF. The DNA of the CDR3 is TGTGCCACCAGTGAGCCAACAGGGGTCGGCACTGAAGCTTTCTTT.

The gene calls are TRBV4-1 and TRBJ2-7; 7 nucleotides line up with TRBD1. With V trimmed by 3 bases and J by 1 base, 9 bases remained unmatched. This CDR3 contains 16 residues. Looked up from germline, CDR1 is MGHRA and CDR2 is YSYEKL. CDR3 in amino acids: CASSQETGRRSYEQYF. In DNA, the CDR3 is TGCGCCAGCAGCCAGGAGACAGGGCGAAGATCCTACGAGCAGTACTTC.